Listed here are 27 T cell receptor beta chains from one sample, sequenced in a study of CD8 T cells in Susac syndrome. RNA amounts of roughly 0.5 to 1 ug underwent reverse transcription with random hexamers. TCRdb itself ran the immunoSEQ multiplex PCR reads through MiXCR, one entry per CDR3 protein. Altogether under 90,000 distinct CDR3 sequences are present, 93% being singletons, with the ten largest covering roughly 0.5%. Input material: CD4+ T cells from PBMCs. Source of these receptors: a human donor with Susac syndrome.

This chain links TRBV27 with TRBJ1-5; tentatively, D is TRBD1 (5 bases). V was clipped by 4 bases and J by 1 base, with 14 bases between them. This CDR3 is 16 amino acids long. Germline CDR1 reads MNHEY; CDR2 reads SMNVEV (reference sequence). CDR3: CASSSFAGRSNQPQHF. The CDR3 region has the DNA TGTGCCAGCAGTTCATTTGCAGGGCGAAGCAATCAGCCCCAGCATTTT.

V and J are TRBV10-1 and TRBJ2-5; possibly TRBD1 or TRBD2 for D (5 bases each). V was cut by 6 bases and J by 3 bases, with 11 bases left in between. Germline CDR1 and CDR2: WNHNN and SYGVQD (reference sequence). The CDR3 has 13 residues. The CDR3 coding sequence is TGCGCCAGCAGCACCGGGGCAGAAGAGACCCAGTACTTC. This codes for CASSTGAEETQYF.

This clonotype was seen more than once but under ten times. The chain combines TRBV7-9 with TRBJ2-7; unclear D gene. V lost 5 bases and J lost 3, with 11 bases in between. The CDR3 consists of 13 residues. Germline V lookup: CDR1 SEHNR, CDR2 FQNEAQ (reference sequence). Here the CDR3 reads CASSRGLNYEQYF. DNA for the CDR3: TGTGCCAGCAGCCGCGGCCTCAACTACGAGCAGTACTTC. The full variable domain, rest sourced from reference TRBV7-9 and TRBJ2-7, is DTGVSQNPRHKITKRGQNVTFRCDPISEHNRLYWYRQTLGQGPEFLTYFQNEAQLEKSRLLSDRFSAERPKGSFSTLEIQRTEQGDSAMYLCASSRGLNYEQYFGPGTRLTVT.

The gene calls are TRBV28 and TRBJ2-1; a weak D match, TRBD1 (6 bases). The CDR3 covers 17 residues. Germline CDR1 MDHEN, CDR2 SYDVKM. Trimming shortened V by 7 bases and J by 4 bases, and 23 bases separated the two germline ends. The CDR3 DNA is TGTGCCAGCACCCCGGTGGGCATACAGGGCGAGTACAATGAGCAGTTCTTC. Protein product: CASTPVGIQGEYNEQFF.

The CDR3 spells CASRGLAGGGAYEQYF. DNA of the CDR3: TGTGCCAGCAGGGGACTAGCGGGAGGAGGGGCCTACGAGCAGTACTTC. This rearrangement joins TRBV28 to TRBJ2-7, with 15 nucleotides matching TRBD2. The CDR3 has 16 amino acids. Trimming at V came to 6 bases and at J to 2 bases, leaving 5 bases not matched to a gene. In germline, CDR1 is MDHEN, CDR2 SYDVKM.

V gene TRBV3-1 combines with J gene TRBJ2-6; D uncertain. Germline loops: CDR1 LGHDT, CDR2 YNNKEL (reference sequence). This CDR3 contains 18 residues. The V and J ends lost 1 base and 0 bases respectively, with 13 bases between them. This CDR3 is CASSQALGLSSGANVLTF. CDR3 DNA: TGTGCCAGCAGCCAAGCTCTGGGTCTGAGCTCTGGGGCCAACGTCCTGACTTTC.

The chain recombines TRBV6-5 with TRBJ2-3; D not certain. The CDR3 totals 16 residues. The germline V gene has CDR1 MNHEY and CDR2 SVGAGI. Trimming stripped 0 bases from V and 5 bases from J, with 15 bases between. DNA of the CDR3: TGTGCCAGCAGTTACTCGAGGCTGTTTTCGGGAGATACGCAGTATTTT. Translation: CASSYSRLFSGDTQYF.

This clonotype is a singleton in its sample. V gene TRBV27 combines with J gene TRBJ1-4; a weak D match, TRBD1 (5 bases). The CDR3 runs to 14 residues. The germline V and J ends were trimmed by 5 bases and 10 bases, with 17 bases remaining between them. Per germline, CDR1 MNHEY and CDR2 SMNVEV (reference sequence). The CDR3 is CASSMVRDPVKLFF. The DNA for the CDR3 is TGTGCCAGCAGTATGGTCAGGGACCCGGTAAAACTGTTTTTT.

The rearrangement uses TRBV20-1 and TRBJ2-5, with D possibly TRBD2 on 6 matching bases. V was clipped by 4 bases and J by 4 bases, with 13 bases between them. Germline CDR1 DFQATT, CDR2 SNEGSKA (reference sequence). CDR3 size: 13 residues. The CDR3 reads CSATAAGRETQYF. CDR3 in DNA: TGCAGTGCTACGGCTGCGGGAAGAGAGACCCAGTACTTC.

The J gene is TRBJ2-1, the V gene TRBV6-6; D might be TRBD1 or TRBD2, each matching 6 bases. Between the trimmed V and J ends, which lost 6 bases and 2 bases, there was a span of 14 bases. The CDR3 consists of 15 residues. The germline gives CDR1 MNHNY, CDR2 SVGAGI (reference sequence). The CDR3 spells CASSPGGTPYNEQFF. CDR3 bases: TGTGCCAGCAGCCCCGGCGGGACACCCTACAATGAGCAGTTCTTC.

The chain carries TRBV20-1 and TRBJ1-4; D unclear. The V end was cut by 6 bases, the J end by 8 bases, with 16 bases between. CDR3 length equals 13 residues. Germline V gene data show CDR1 as DFQATT and CDR2 as SNEGSKA (reference sequence). The CDR3: CSAKAGPWEKLFF. The CDR3 nucleotides read TGCAGTGCAAAAGCAGGACCTTGGGAAAAACTGTTTTTT.

V is TRBV10-3 and J is TRBJ2-1; D may be TRBD2 (5 bases). V shed 0 bases and J shed 3 bases, with 9 bases lying between them. The CDR3 is 15 residues long. Per germline, CDR1 ENHRY and CDR2 SYGVKD. DNA of the CDR3: TGTGCCATCAGTGAGTCCCAGCGGAACTACAATGAGCAGTTCTTC. Translated: CAISESQRNYNEQFF.

This chain uses TRBV12-3 or TRBV12-4 with TRBJ1-2; 11 bases match TRBD1. The CDR3 is 16 residues long. V shed 0 bases and J 8 bases; nucleotides not matched to a gene: 8. CDR3 sequence reads: CASSLAGTGGKRGYTF. The CDR3 nucleotides are TGTGCCAGCAGTTTAGCAGGGACAGGGGGAAAGAGGGGCTACACCTTC.

The chain carries TRBV5-6 and TRBJ1-6; no clear D gene. The CDR3 is 13 amino acids. V was pared by 0 bases and J by 11 bases, with 9 bases between. Germline CDR1 reads SGHDT; CDR2 reads YYEEEE. The CDR3 reads CASSLGQAAPLHF. The CDR3 nucleotides read TGTGCCAGCAGCTTGGGTCAAGCAGCACCCCTCCACTTT.

The chain has TRBV3-1 and TRBJ2-1; D ambiguous. The germline V gene has CDR1 LGHDT and CDR2 YNNKEL (reference sequence). V lost 3 bases and J 1 base, leaving 10 bases between the germline ends. The CDR3 loop spans 15 amino acids. Here the CDR3 DNA reads TGTGCCAGCAGCCAGGTCGCCGGATCCTACAATGAGCAGTTCTTC. Protein product: CASSQVAGSYNEQFF.

The chain carries TRBV28 and TRBJ2-2; tentative D call: TRBD1 (6 bases). Between the trimmed V and J ends, which lost 6 bases and 2 bases, there was a span of 7 bases. In germline, CDR1 is MDHEN, CDR2 SYDVKM. The CDR3 consists of 13 residues. CDR3 bases: TGTGCCAGCAGGGACAGTAACACCGGGGAGCTGTTTTTT. Translating gives CASRDSNTGELFF. Full variable domain (missing parts from reference TRBV28 and TRBJ2-2): DVKVTQSSRYLVKRTGEKVFLECVQDMDHENMFWYRQDPGLGLRLIYFSYDVKMKEKGDIPEGYSVSREKKERFSLILESASTNQTSMYLCASRDSNTGELFFGEGSRLTVL.

The rearrangement joins TRBV6-2 or TRBV6-3 to TRBJ1-5; tentatively, D is TRBD1 (5 bases). The CDR3 covers 15 residues. Looked up from germline, CDR1 is MNHEY and CDR2 is SVGEGT. Trimming removed 10 bases from V and 4 bases from J, with 20 bases in between. CDR3 sequence: CATRKGNVGNQPQHF. The CDR3 DNA follows: TGTGCCACCCGAAAGGGGAATGTCGGAAATCAGCCCCAGCATTTT.

CDR3 bases: TGTGCCAGTAGTGACCCCCGGGACGCAGTAAAGGCTATTAACTATGGCTACACCTTC. It encodes CASSDPRDAVKAINYGYTF. The chain employs TRBV19 and TRBJ1-2; D may be TRBD1 (5 bases). The CDR3 contains 19 residues. V was clipped by 5 bases and J by 1 base, with 26 bases between them. CDR1 and CDR2 (germline): LNHDA, SQIVND (reference sequence).

J is TRBJ2-2 and V is TRBV10-3; the D gene is possibly TRBD1 (6 bases). The CDR3 extends over 15 amino acids. Germline loops: CDR1 ENHRY, CDR2 SYGVKD. V lost 5 bases, J lost 1 base, and 11 bases lay in between. Written as DNA, the CDR3 is TGTGCCATCAGTCGGACAGACAGGAACACCGGGGAGCTGTTTTTT. Translated: CAISRTDRNTGELFF.

The chain couples TRBV4-2 to TRBJ2-1, with D possibly matching TRBD2 (5 bases). V lost 3 bases and J 3 bases, leaving 15 bases between the germline ends. Germline lookup yields CDR1 LGHNA and CDR2 YNFKEQ. This CDR3 is built from 16 residues. In nucleotides, the CDR3 is TGTGCCAGCAGCCACGCGTGGGCGGGCTACTACAATGAGCAGTTCTTC. Its protein product is CASSHAWAGYYNEQFF.

This chain uses TRBV7-2 with TRBJ2-7; no clear D gene. The V gene lost 3 bases and the J gene lost 4 bases, with 16 bases spanning the gap. Per the germline V gene, CDR1 is SGHTA and CDR2 is FQGNSA. The CDR3 spans 15 residues. This CDR3 reads CASSFEAKASYEQYF. The CDR3 coding sequence is TGTGCCAGCAGCTTCGAGGCAAAAGCGAGTTACGAGCAGTACTTC.

The chain links TRBV9 to TRBJ1-2; D remains ambiguous. The germline V gene has CDR1 SGDLS and CDR2 YYNGEE. CDR3 length: 13 amino acids. V gave up 0 bases and J gave up 8 bases, with 11 bases separating them. This CDR3 is CASSVGGEPGYTF. The CDR3 nucleotides read TGTGCCAGCAGCGTAGGTGGGGAACCGGGCTACACCTTC.

V usage is TRBV9 and J usage is TRBJ2-1; D possibly corresponds to TRBD2 (6 bases). V lost 4 bases to trimming and J lost 2 bases, with 10 bases between them. The CDR3 consists of 14 residues. The germline CDR1 and CDR2 sequences are SGDLS and YYNGEE. The CDR3 DNA follows: TGTGCCAGCAGCCCGGAGCGGGCCTACAATGAGCAGTTCTTC. Its translation: CASSPERAYNEQFF.

This clonotype came up a few times. This chain connects TRBV5-1 to TRBJ2-7; TRBD1 matches 7 bases. The germline CDR1 and CDR2 sequences are SGHRS and YFSETQ. J was trimmed by 2 bases and V by 2 bases; bases with no gene match: 4. The CDR3 is made up of 14 amino acids. This CDR3 reads CASSFIGGAYEQYF. DNA of the CDR3: TGCGCCAGCAGCTTTATAGGGGGCGCCTACGAGCAGTACTTC.

This rearrangement joins TRBV29-1 to TRBJ2-3; TRBD1 matches at 9 bases. After removal of 7 bases from V and 5 bases from J, the junction contained 10 bases not matched to a gene. The CDR3 extends over 14 amino acids. Germline V gene data show CDR1 as SQVTM and CDR2 as ANQGSEA. CDR3 protein: CSDRDRDYLDTQYF. The CDR3 nucleotides read TGCAGCGACCGGGACAGGGATTATTTAGATACGCAGTATTTT.

This clonotype was counted once. The J gene is TRBJ1-5, the V gene TRBV18; no clear D gene. The CDR3 runs to 16 residues. Trimming stripped 3 bases from V and 3 bases from J, with 15 bases between. Per germline, CDR1 KGHSH and CDR2 LQKENI. The CDR3 DNA reads as TGTGCCAGCTCACCTTGGGCCTTAAGGAACAATCAGCCCCAGCATTTT. Protein product: CASSPWALRNNQPQHF.

This clonotype has a handful of counts. The chain has TRBV3-1 and TRBJ2-1; D call uncertain. Germline CDR1 reads LGHDT; CDR2 reads YNNKEL (reference sequence). V dropped 2 bases and J dropped 4 bases, with 12 bases sitting between them. This CDR3 is 15 amino acids long. The CDR3 spells CASSQPRLGYNEQFF. The CDR3 DNA is TGTGCCAGCAGCCAACCCCGACTGGGGTACAATGAGCAGTTCTTC.